Below, 25 T cell receptor beta chains from the same sample are listed, as sequenced in a study of blood T cell repertoires in COVID-19. The data were produced by immunoSEQ multiplex PCR, yet TCRdb's version contains in-frame clones alone and is incomplete. The top ten hold about a third of the sample, which has roughly 15,000 clones, roughly three quarters seen once. Sequencing was carried out using peripheral blood. The source of these receptors is a man aged 70 or older with active or convalescent COVID-19.

The sample holds one count of this clone. The rearrangement joins TRBV6-4 to TRBJ2-3, with unresolved D. Trimming shortened V by 5 bases and J by 4 bases, and 13 bases separated the two germline ends. CDR1 and CDR2 from the germline V gene are MRHNA and SNTAGT. CDR3 length equals 14 residues. The CDR3 spells CASSPTLRADTQYF. DNA for the CDR3: TGTGCCAGCAGTCCGACCCTCCGGGCAGATACGCAGTATTTT.

This clone was seen a single time. The J gene is TRBJ1-1, the V gene TRBV6-6, with a possible D match to TRBD1 (5 bases). This CDR3 region has 14 residues. The V gene lost 6 bases and the J gene lost 0 bases, with 11 bases spanning the gap. The germline V gene has CDR1 MNHNY and CDR2 SVGAGI (reference sequence). Here the CDR3 reads CASSPGFMNTEAFF. The DNA of the CDR3 is TGTGCCAGCAGCCCAGGGTTTATGAACACTGAAGCTTTCTTT.

The chain couples TRBV5-1 to TRBJ1-2, with 7 bases that match TRBD1. The CDR3 extends over 13 amino acids. Germline-derived CDR1 and CDR2 are SGHRS and YFSETQ. J lost 6 bases, V lost 1 base, and 3 bases had no gene match. For the CDR3, the DNA is TGCGCCAGCAGCTTGCAACAGGGGCATGGCTACACCTTC. Protein product: CASSLQQGHGYTF.

V gene TRBV29-1 combines with J gene TRBJ1-2; D call uncertain. The CDR3 covers 12 residues. Looked up from germline, CDR1 is SQVTM and CDR2 is ANQGSEA. The germline V and J ends were trimmed by 7 bases and 7 bases, with 16 bases remaining between them. The DNA for the CDR3 is TGCAGCGCCCTGAGTGAGGGTACTGGCTACACCTTC. Amino acid sequence: CSALSEGTGYTF.

This clone has a single count. This chain joins TRBV7-2 and TRBJ1-2, with 8 bases lining up with TRBD1. Germline assignment: CDR1 SGHTA and CDR2 FQGNSA. The CDR3 extends over 16 amino acids. Trimming cost V 4 bases and J 4 bases; bases outside gene matches: 11. CDR3: CASSSQPGQAVYGYTF. The CDR3 DNA is TGTGCCAGCAGCTCGCAACCGGGACAGGCGGTCTATGGCTACACCTTC.

The chain links TRBV25-1 to TRBJ2-5; 9 bases are a match to TRBD2. The germline CDR1 and CDR2 sequences are MGHDK and SYGVNS. V dropped 5 bases and J dropped 4; count of bases not matched to a gene: 8. This CDR3 comprises 15 residues. The CDR3 DNA reads as TGTGCCAGCAGTCCGGGACTAGCAATGAGAGAGACCCAGTACTTC. This encodes CASSPGLAMRETQYF. Looking up the rest from reference TRBV25-1 and TRBJ2-5 gives the full variable domain: EADIYQTPRYLVIGTGKKITLECSQTMGHDKMYWYQQDPGMELHLIHYSYGVNSTEKGDLSSESTVSRIRTEHFPLTLESARPSHTSQYLCASSPGLAMRETQYFGPGTRLLVL.

The CDR3 region has the DNA TGCGCCAGCAGCCAAGCTGGGGGGGGGTACACAGATACGCAGTATTTT. Protein sequence: CASSQAGGGYTDTQYF. J is TRBJ2-3 and V is TRBV4-1, with 7 bases fitting TRBD2. CDR1 is MGHRA and CDR2 is YSYEKL in the germline V gene. The CDR3 is 16 residues long. V lost 1 base and J lost 2; bases outside the gene matches: 6.

The V and J genes are TRBV20-1 and TRBJ1-1, with D possibly TRBD1 on 6 matching bases. Germline V lookup: CDR1 DFQATT, CDR2 SNEGSKA (reference sequence). CDR3 length: 13 amino acids. Trimming pared 3 bases from V and 4 bases from J, leaving 12 bases between. CDR3 loop: CSASERGGTEAFF. CDR3 nucleotide sequence: TGCAGTGCTAGTGAGAGGGGGGGCACTGAAGCTTTCTTT.

The V and J genes are TRBV27 and TRBJ2-3; D uncertain. This CDR3 has 18 residues. V shed 0 bases and J shed 4 bases, with 20 bases lying between them. Germline V lookup: CDR1 MNHEY, CDR2 SMNVEV (reference sequence). In nucleotides, the CDR3 is TGTGCCAGCAGTTTATCGATTAGTGCCCCTAATATGGCAGATACGCAGTATTTT. Encoded protein: CASSLSISAPNMADTQYF.

The J gene is TRBJ2-1, the V gene TRBV18, with TRBD2 identical over 8 bases. Germline values: CDR1 KGHSH, CDR2 LQKENI. V lost 0 bases and J lost 9; bases outside the gene matches: 10. The CDR3 is 16 residues long. The CDR3 reads CASSPPGTSGFGEQFF. The CDR3 bases are TGTGCCAGCTCACCACCGGGGACTAGTGGGTTTGGTGAGCAGTTCTTC.

The gene calls are TRBV9 and TRBJ2-1; 8 bases fit TRBD1. The CDR3 is 17 residues long. Unmatched junction bases numbered 10, after V lost 2 bases and J lost 3 bases. CDR1 SGDLS and CDR2 YYNGEE come from the germline V gene. The DNA for the CDR3 is TGTGCCAGCAGCGTCCAAATCGGGACAGGACTCTACAATGAGCAGTTCTTC. It specifies CASSVQIGTGLYNEQFF.

The J gene is TRBJ1-6, the V gene TRBV5-1; D might be TRBD1 (5 bases). Germline assignment: CDR1 SGHRS and CDR2 YFSETQ. The germline V and J ends were trimmed by 4 bases and 0 bases, with 14 bases remaining between them. The CDR3 covers 17 residues. Here the CDR3 reads CASSPPDNLSYNSPLHF. In nucleotides, the CDR3 is TGCGCCAGCAGCCCCCCGGACAACCTCTCCTATAATTCACCCCTCCACTTT.

The chain is built from TRBV7-2 and TRBJ1-4; the match to TRBD1 covers 8 bases. The V gene's germline CDR1 is SGHTA and CDR2 FQGNSA. Germline trimming cut 5 bases from V and 12 bases from J; bases unmatched to any gene: 11. The CDR3 runs to 14 residues. DNA of the CDR3: TGTGCCAGCAGCCCCGGACAGGGCGAAAGGGAACTGTTTTTT. Protein product: CASSPGQGERELFF.

The rearrangement links TRBV6-2 or TRBV6-3 to TRBJ2-3; 9 positions agree with TRBD1. V dropped 2 bases and J dropped 3; count of bases not matched to a gene: 3. This CDR3 is built from 15 residues. CDR1 is MNHEY and CDR2 is SVGEGT in the germline V gene. In DNA, the CDR3 is TGTGCCAGCAGTTACGGGACAGGGATGACAGATACGCAGTATTTT. This codes for CASSYGTGMTDTQYF.

V gene TRBV27 combines with J gene TRBJ1-6, with D unresolved. Trimming took off 3 bases at V and 8 bases at J, with 11 bases between the two ends. CDR1 and CDR2 from the germline V gene are MNHEY and SMNVEV (reference sequence). This CDR3 has 14 residues. CDR3: CASSLGGPYSPLHF. The CDR3 DNA reads as TGTGCCAGCAGTTTGGGAGGGCCCTATTCACCCCTCCACTTT.

V usage is TRBV27 and J usage is TRBJ2-1, with D possibly being TRBD2 (5 bases). Looked up from germline, CDR1 is MNHEY and CDR2 is SMNVEV (reference sequence). The CDR3 extends over 15 amino acids. The germline V and J ends were trimmed by 2 bases and 7 bases, with 15 bases remaining between them. CDR3 nucleotide sequence: TGTGCCAGCAGTTTAGAGCGGCGCCGCCAAAATGAGCAGTTCTTC. Protein sequence: CASSLERRRQNEQFF.

V usage is TRBV7-9 and J usage is TRBJ1-3; D is uncertain. Germline assignment: CDR1 SEHNR and CDR2 FQNEAQ (reference sequence). This CDR3 has 15 amino acids. V lost 1 base, J lost 2 bases, and 9 bases lay in between. The CDR3 nucleotides are TGTGCCAGCAGCTTAGTGACGGGAGCTGGAAACACCATATATTTT. Protein sequence: CASSLVTGAGNTIYF.

The rearrangement joins TRBV5-1 to TRBJ2-3, with no clear D. This CDR3 spans 14 amino acids. The germline CDR1 and CDR2 sequences are SGHRS and YFSETQ. With 0 bases removed from V and 7 bases from J, the gap between germline ends came to 12 bases. The CDR3 reads CASSLESNANTQYF. The CDR3 bases are TGCGCCAGCAGCTTGGAAAGCAACGCAAATACGCAGTATTTT. The entire variable domain, with the rest obtained from reference TRBV5-1 and TRBJ2-3, is as follows: KAGVTQTPRYLIKTRGQQVTLSCSPISGHRSVSWYQQTPGQGLQFLFEYFSETQRNKGNFPGRFSGRQFSNSRSEMNVSTLELGDSALYLCASSLESNANTQYFGPGTRLTVL.

The chain combines TRBV2 with TRBJ1-1, with D unclear. The CDR3 is 15 amino acids. With 7 bases removed from V and 4 bases from J, the gap between germline ends came to 19 bases. Germline values: CDR1 SNHLY, CDR2 FYNNEI. CDR3 bases: TGTGCCAGCACATCCCGCGGCGGAGTACTCACTGAAGCTTTCTTT. This sequence encodes CASTSRGGVLTEAFF.

J is TRBJ2-3 and V is TRBV6-5, with 7 bases lining up with TRBD1. CDR3 length: 15 amino acids. Germline V gives CDR1 MNHEY, CDR2 SVGAGI. Trimming cost V 6 bases and J 3 bases; bases outside gene matches: 9. The CDR3 spells CASSGSTGSTDTQYF. CDR3 nucleotides: TGTGCCAGCAGCGGGTCGACAGGGAGTACAGATACGCAGTATTTT.

The V call is TRBV29-1, the J call TRBJ2-2; possibly TRBD2 for D (5 bases). CDR1 and CDR2 from the germline V gene are SQVTM and ANQGSEA. V gave up 2 bases and J gave up 3 bases, with 7 bases separating them. There are 13 residues in the CDR3. CDR3 coding DNA: TGCAGCGTTGAAACGGGGTACACCGGGGAGCTGTTTTTT. As protein: CSVETGYTGELFF.

The CDR3 DNA is TGTGCCACCAGCAGAGATCAGGGGAAAGAAAAACTGTTTTTT. Encoded protein: CATSRDQGKEKLFF. The rearrangement uses TRBV15 and TRBJ1-4; D is perhaps TRBD1 (6 bases). The germline V and J ends were trimmed by 0 bases and 8 bases, with 10 bases remaining between them. Germline V gene lookup returns CDR1 LNHNV and CDR2 YYDKDF (reference sequence). The CDR3 extends over 14 amino acids.

The rearrangement uses TRBV28 and TRBJ2-1; 12 nucleotides match TRBD2. V lost 4 bases, J lost 6 bases, and 4 bases stayed unmatched. Germline values: CDR1 MDHEN, CDR2 SYDVKM. The CDR3 totals 15 residues. The chain's CDR3 is CASSSLAGGRNEQFF. The DNA for the CDR3 is TGTGCCAGCAGTTCACTAGCGGGGGGCCGCAATGAGCAGTTCTTC.

The V and J genes are TRBV5-4 and TRBJ2-1, with D tentatively TRBD1 (5 bases). Germline CDR1 is SGHNT and CDR2 is YYREEE (reference sequence). The CDR3 loop spans 15 amino acids. Trimming shortened V by 0 bases and J by 4 bases, and 11 bases separated the two germline ends. The CDR3 sequence: CASSLGQSSYNEQFF. CDR3 nucleotide sequence: TGTGCCAGCAGCTTGGGACAGTCAAGTTACAATGAGCAGTTCTTC. Together with reference TRBV5-4 and TRBJ2-1, the CDR3 gives the full variable domain: ETGVTQSPTHLIKTRGQQVTLRCSSQSGHNTVSWYQQALGQGPQFIFQYYREEENGRGNFPPRFSGLQFPNYSSELNVNALELDDSALYLCASSLGQSSYNEQFFGPGTRLTVL.

This chain links TRBV14 with TRBJ2-1; tentative D call: TRBD2 (6 bases). Germline values: CDR1 SGHDN, CDR2 FVKESK. This CDR3 comprises 13 residues. The V and J ends lost 2 bases and 9 bases respectively, with 11 bases between them. The CDR3 loop reads CASSQNLGGEQFF. DNA for the CDR3: TGTGCCAGCAGCCAAAACCTCGGGGGTGAGCAGTTCTTC.